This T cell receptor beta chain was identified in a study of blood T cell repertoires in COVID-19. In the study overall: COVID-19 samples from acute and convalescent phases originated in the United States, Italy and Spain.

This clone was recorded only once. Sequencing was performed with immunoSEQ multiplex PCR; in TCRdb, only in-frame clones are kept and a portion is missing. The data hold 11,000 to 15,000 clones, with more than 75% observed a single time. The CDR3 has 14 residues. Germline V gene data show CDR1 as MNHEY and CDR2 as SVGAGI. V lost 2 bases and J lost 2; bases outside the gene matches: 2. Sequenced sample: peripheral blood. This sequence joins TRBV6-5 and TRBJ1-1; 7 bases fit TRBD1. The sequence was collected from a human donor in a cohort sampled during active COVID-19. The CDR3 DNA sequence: TGTGCCAGCAGTTACGAGGGGGCAAACACTGAAGCTTTCTTT. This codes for CASSYEGANTEAFF.